These 6 T cell receptor beta chains came from one sample sequenced in a study of T cell repertoires in cytomegalovirus infection. No antigen is known for these receptors. TCRdb re-called the reads with MiXCR, one entry per CDR3 protein. The profile shows roughly 200,000 distinct CDR3 sequences, less than 50% of them singletons. The source material was CD8+ T cells from cultured PBMCs, sampled from culture after CMV antigen stimulation. These receptors all stem from a human donor in good health (CMV status not recorded). Some clones in this sample may be carry-over from other donors' samples.

The V gene is TRBV5-8, the J gene TRBJ2-1, with 9 bases matching TRBD2. The J segment lost 4 bases and the V segment lost 3 bases, leaving 14 bases of the junction unmatched. CDR1 is SGHTS and CDR2 is YDEGEE in the germline V gene. This CDR3 is built from 18 residues. The chain's CDR3 is CASSSAWGAGGLYNEQFF. CDR3 in DNA: TGTGCCAGCAGCTCGGCCTGGGGAGCGGGGGGACTTTACAATGAGCAGTTCTTC.

In DNA form, the CDR3 reads TGCAGTGCTAGAGGCCTAGCGGGAGTCGTTGGGTACCAAGAGACCCAGTACTTC. This sequence encodes CSARGLAGVVGYQETQYF. The genes are TRBV20-1 and TRBJ2-5; TRBD2 matches at 10 bases. Per the germline V gene, CDR1 is DFQATT and CDR2 is SNEGSKA (reference sequence). Trimming took 1 base from V and 0 from J; bases not matched to a gene: 11. The CDR3 covers 18 residues.

The chain links TRBV7-2 to TRBJ2-7, with a possible D match to TRBD1 (5 bases). The germline V gene has CDR1 SGHTA and CDR2 FQGNSA. This CDR3 has 14 residues. Trimming removed 1 base from V and 3 bases from J, with 10 bases in between. For the CDR3, the DNA is TGTGCCAGCAGCTTAGTAAAAGGGGACTACGAGCAGTACTTC. Translated: CASSLVKGDYEQYF.

This rearrangement joins TRBV7-6 to TRBJ1-3; 7 bases line up with TRBD1. Germline V gene lookup returns CDR1 SGHVS and CDR2 FNYEAQ. The J segment lost 7 bases and the V segment lost 4 bases, leaving 7 bases of the junction unmatched. The CDR3 runs 14 residues. CDR3 region: CASSSKGTVNTIYF. CDR3 coding DNA: TGTGCCAGCAGCTCGAAAGGGACAGTCAACACCATATATTTT.

This chain links TRBV12-3 or TRBV12-4 with TRBJ2-7; D remains ambiguous. The germline V and J ends were trimmed by 1 base and 1 base, with 8 bases remaining between them. The CDR3 has 14 residues. The CDR3 DNA follows: TGTGCCAGCAGTTTAGGCGTACTTTCCTACGAGCAGTACTTC. It is translated as CASSLGVLSYEQYF.

The chain carries TRBV15 and TRBJ2-5, with 15 bases fitting TRBD2. CDR3 size: 18 residues. Germline V gene sequence: CDR1 LNHNV, CDR2 YYDKDF (reference sequence). J was trimmed by 4 bases and V by 0 bases; bases with no gene match: 6. Written as DNA, the CDR3 is TGTGCCACCAGCAGAGACGGACTAGCGGGAGGGCCAGGAGAGACCCAGTACTTC. It encodes CATSRDGLAGGPGETQYF.